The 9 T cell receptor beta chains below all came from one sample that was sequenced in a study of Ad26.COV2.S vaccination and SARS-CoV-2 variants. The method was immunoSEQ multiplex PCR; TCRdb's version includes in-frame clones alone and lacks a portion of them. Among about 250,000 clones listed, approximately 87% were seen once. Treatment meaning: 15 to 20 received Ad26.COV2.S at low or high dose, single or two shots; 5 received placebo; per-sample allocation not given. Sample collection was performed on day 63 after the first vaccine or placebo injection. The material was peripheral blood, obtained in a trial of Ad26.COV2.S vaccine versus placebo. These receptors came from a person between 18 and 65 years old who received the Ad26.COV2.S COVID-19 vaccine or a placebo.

Here the CDR3 DNA reads TGTGCCAGTAGTAACGGGAACTATGGCTACACCTTC. Amino acids: CASSNGNYGYTF. The V and J genes are TRBV19 and TRBJ1-2; D gene unclear. V was cut by 4 bases and J by 2 bases, with 5 bases left in between. Germline values: CDR1 LNHDA, CDR2 SQIVND (reference sequence). The CDR3 sequence is 12 residues long.

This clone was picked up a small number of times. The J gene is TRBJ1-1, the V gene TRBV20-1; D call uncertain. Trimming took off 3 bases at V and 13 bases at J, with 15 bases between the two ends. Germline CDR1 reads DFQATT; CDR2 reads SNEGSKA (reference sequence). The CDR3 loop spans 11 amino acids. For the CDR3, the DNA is TGCAGTGCTAGTCACAGCGCCTTGAGTTTCTTT. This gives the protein CSASHSALSFF.

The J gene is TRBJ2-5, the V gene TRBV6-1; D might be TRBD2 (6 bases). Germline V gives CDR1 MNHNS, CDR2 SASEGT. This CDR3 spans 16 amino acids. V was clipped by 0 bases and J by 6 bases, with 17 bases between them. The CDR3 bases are TGTGCCAGCAGTGAAGCTGGGTCGGCGGGGAGGAAGACCCAGTACTTC. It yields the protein CASSEAGSAGRKTQYF.

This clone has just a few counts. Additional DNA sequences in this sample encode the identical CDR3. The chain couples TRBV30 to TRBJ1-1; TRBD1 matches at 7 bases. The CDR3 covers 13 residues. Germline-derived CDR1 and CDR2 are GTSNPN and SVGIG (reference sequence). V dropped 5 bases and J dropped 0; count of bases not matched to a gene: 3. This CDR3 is CAWSGQLNTEAFF. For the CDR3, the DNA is TGTGCCTGGTCGGGACAGTTGAACACTGAAGCTTTCTTT.

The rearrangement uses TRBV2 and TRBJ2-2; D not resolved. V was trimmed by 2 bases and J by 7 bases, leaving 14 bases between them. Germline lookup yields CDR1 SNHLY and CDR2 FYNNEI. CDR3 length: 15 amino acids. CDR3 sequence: CASSEIGITGGELFF. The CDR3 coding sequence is TGTGCCAGCAGTGAAATCGGCATAACGGGCGGGGAGCTGTTTTTT.

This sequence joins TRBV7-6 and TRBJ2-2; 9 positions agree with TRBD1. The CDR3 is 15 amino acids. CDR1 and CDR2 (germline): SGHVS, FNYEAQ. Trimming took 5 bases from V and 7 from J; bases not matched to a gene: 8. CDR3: CASSPRTGEYGELFF. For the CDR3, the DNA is TGTGCCAGCAGCCCGAGGACAGGGGAGTACGGGGAGCTGTTTTTT.

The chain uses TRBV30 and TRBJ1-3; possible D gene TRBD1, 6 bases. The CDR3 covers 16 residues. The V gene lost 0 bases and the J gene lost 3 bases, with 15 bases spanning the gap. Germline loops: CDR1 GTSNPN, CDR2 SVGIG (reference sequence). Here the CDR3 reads CAWSVRTAFRGNTIYF. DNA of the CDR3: TGTGCCTGGAGTGTACGGACAGCTTTTCGTGGAAACACCATATATTTT.

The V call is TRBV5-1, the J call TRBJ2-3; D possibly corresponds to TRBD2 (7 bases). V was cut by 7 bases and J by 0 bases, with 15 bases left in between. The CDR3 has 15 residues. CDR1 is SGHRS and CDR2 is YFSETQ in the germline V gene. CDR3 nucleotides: TGCGCCAGCCGGGGGGCCCCTCCAAGCACAGATACGCAGTATTTT. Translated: CASRGAPPSTDTQYF.

CDR3 in DNA: TGTGCCAGCAGCCCTACACCCGGGGATAATTCACCCCTCCACTTT. Amino acid sequence: CASSPTPGDNSPLHF. The chain uses TRBV7-2 and TRBJ1-6; D not certain. Trimming took off 5 bases at V and 5 bases at J, with 13 bases between the two ends. CDR1 is SGHTA and CDR2 is FQGNSA in the germline V gene. This CDR3 contains 15 residues.